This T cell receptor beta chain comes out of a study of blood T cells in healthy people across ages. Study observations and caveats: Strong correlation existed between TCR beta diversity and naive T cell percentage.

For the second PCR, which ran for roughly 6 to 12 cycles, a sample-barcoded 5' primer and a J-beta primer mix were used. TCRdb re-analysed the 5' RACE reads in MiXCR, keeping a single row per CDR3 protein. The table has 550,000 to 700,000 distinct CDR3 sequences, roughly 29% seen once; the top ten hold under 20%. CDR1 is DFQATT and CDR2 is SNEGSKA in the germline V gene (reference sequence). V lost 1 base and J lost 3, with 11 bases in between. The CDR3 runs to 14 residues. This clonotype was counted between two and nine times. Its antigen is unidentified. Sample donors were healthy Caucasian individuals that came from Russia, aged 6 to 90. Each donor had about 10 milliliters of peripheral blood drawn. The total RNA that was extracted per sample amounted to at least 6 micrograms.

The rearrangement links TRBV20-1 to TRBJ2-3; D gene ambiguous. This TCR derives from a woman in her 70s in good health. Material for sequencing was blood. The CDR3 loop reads CSARVYDSTDTQYF. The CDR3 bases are TGCAGTGCTAGAGTTTACGACTCGACAGATACGCAGTATTTT.